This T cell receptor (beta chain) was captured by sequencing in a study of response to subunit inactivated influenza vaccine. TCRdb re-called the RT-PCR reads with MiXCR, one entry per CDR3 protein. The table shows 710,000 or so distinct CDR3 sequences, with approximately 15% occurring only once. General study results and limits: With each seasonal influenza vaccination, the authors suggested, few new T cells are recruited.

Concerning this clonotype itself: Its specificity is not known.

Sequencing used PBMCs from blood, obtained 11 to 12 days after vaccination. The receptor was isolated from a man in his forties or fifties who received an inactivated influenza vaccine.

The CDR3 reads CASSYSRPANTEAFF. The CDR3 bases are TGTGCCAGCAGTTACTCAAGGCCAGCGAACACTGAAGCTTTCTTT. The chain joins TRBV6-5 to TRBJ1-1; no reliable D call. Germline CDR1 MNHEY, CDR2 SVGAGI. The length of the CDR3 is 15 residues. V was clipped by 0 bases and J by 1 base, with 9 bases between them.